This entry lists 3 T cell receptor beta chains sequenced from one sample in a study of preoperative IRX-2 immunotherapy in early breast cancer (dated by TCRdb to between 2018 and 2021). The method behind the library was the immunoSEQ multiplex PCR assay. TCRdb limited this immuneACCESS table to in-frame rearrangements with V and J called. A share of clones is missing; checked studies link under half to unresolved V genes, and the rest is unexplained. Across this sample there are roughly 40,000 clones, with approximately 75% seen only once. Of the sample, over 1% is held by the ten largest clones. This specimen's treatment or condition label, per the study, means: preoperative locoregional IRX-2 cytokine immunotherapy. The sequencing here drew on tumor tissue, taken after IRX-2 immunotherapy. All receptors derive from a human donor with breast cancer.

The CDR3: CASSYSNQGLAVTDTQYF. CDR3 bases: TGTGCCAGCAGTTACTCGAATCAGGGCCTAGCGGTCACAGATACGCAGTATTTT. This sequence joins TRBV6-8 and TRBJ2-3, with 7 bases lining up with TRBD2. The V gene end was trimmed by 0 bases and the J gene end by 2 bases; junction bases not matched to a gene: 11. The CDR3 has 18 amino acids. Per germline, CDR1 MNHGY and CDR2 SAAAGT.

The gene calls are TRBV19 and TRBJ2-2, with no clear D. The V gene's germline CDR1 is LNHDA and CDR2 SQIVND (reference sequence). Trimming stripped 6 bases from V and 7 bases from J, with 15 bases between. CDR3 length: 14 amino acids. In DNA, the CDR3 is TGTGCCAGTAGCGCCACAGACGGTTACGGGGAGCTGTTTTTT. It specifies CASSATDGYGELFF.

V gene TRBV28 combines with J gene TRBJ1-2; 7 bases map to TRBD1. The CDR3 contains 13 residues. Germline loops: CDR1 MDHEN, CDR2 SYDVKM. The V segment lost 7 bases and the J segment 8 bases; nucleotides outside the gene matches: 10. CDR3 residues: CASTERTGGGYTF. CDR3 DNA: TGTGCCAGCACCGAGCGGACAGGAGGCGGCTACACCTTC.